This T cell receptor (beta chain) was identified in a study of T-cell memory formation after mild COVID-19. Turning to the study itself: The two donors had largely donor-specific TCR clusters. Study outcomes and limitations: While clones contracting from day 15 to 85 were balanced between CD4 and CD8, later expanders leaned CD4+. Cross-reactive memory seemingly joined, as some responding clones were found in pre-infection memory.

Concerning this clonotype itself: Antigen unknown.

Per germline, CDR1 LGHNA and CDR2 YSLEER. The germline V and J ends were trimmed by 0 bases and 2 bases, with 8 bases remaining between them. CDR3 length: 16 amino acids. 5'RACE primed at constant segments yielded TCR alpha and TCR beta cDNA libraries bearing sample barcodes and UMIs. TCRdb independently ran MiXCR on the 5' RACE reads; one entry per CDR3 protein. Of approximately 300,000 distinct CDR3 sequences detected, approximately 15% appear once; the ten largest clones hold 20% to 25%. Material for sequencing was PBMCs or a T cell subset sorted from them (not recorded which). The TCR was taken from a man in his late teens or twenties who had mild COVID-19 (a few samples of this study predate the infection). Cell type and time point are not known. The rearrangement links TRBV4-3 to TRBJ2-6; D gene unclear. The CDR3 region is CASSQDPGPGANVLTF. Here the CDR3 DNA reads TGCGCCAGCAGCCAAGATCCGGGCCCTGGGGCCAACGTCCTGACTTTC.